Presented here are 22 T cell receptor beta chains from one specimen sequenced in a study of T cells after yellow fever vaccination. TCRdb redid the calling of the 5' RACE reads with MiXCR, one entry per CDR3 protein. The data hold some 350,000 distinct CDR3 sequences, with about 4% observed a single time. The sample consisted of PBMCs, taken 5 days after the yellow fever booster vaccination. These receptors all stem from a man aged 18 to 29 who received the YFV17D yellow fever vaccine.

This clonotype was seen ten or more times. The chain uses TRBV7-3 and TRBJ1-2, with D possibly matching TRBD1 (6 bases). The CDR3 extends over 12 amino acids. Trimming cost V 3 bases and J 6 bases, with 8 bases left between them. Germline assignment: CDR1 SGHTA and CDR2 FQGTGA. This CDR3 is CASSLTGDGYTF. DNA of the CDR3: TGTGCCAGCAGCTTGACAGGAGATGGCTACACCTTC.

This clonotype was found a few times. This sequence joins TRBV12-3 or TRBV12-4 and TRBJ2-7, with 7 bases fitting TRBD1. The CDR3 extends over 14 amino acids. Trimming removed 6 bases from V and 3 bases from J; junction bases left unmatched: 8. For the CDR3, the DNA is TGTGCCAGCAGCCCTCACAGGGGAGTCTACGAGCAGTACTTC. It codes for CASSPHRGVYEQYF.

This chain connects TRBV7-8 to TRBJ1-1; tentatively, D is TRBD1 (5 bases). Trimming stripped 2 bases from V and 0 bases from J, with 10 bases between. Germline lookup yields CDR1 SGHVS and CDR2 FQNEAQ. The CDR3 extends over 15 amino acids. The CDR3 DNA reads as TGTGCCAGCAGCTTAACAAGGGGCCTGAACACTGAAGCTTTCTTT. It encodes CASSLTRGLNTEAFF.

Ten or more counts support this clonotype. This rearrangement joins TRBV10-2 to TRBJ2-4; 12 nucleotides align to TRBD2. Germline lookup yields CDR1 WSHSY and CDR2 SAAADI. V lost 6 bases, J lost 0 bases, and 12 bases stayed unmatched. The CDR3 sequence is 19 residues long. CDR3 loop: CASRPGPSGGVEAKNIQYF. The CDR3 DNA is TGCGCCAGCAGGCCCGGACCTAGCGGGGGGGTCGAAGCCAAAAACATTCAGTACTTC.

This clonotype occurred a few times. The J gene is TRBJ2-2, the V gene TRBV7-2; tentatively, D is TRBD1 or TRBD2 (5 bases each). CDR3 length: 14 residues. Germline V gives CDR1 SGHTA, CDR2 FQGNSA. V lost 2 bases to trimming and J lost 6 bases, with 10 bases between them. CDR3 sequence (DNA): TGTGCCAGCAGCTTATATCAGGGAGCCGGGGAGCTGTTTTTT. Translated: CASSLYQGAGELFF. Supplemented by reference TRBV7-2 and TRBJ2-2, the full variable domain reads GAGVSQSPSNKVTEKGKDVELRCDPISGHTALYWYRQSLGQGLEFLIYFQGNSAPDKSGLPSDRFSAERTGGSVSTLTIQRTQQEDSAVYLCASSLYQGAGELFFGEGSRLTVL.

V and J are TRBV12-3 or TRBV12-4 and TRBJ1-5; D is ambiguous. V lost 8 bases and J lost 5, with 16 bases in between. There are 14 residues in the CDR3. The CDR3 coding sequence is TGTGCCAGCGCCAGGTTGGATCCCGATCAGCCCCAGCATTTT. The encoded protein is CASARLDPDQPQHF.

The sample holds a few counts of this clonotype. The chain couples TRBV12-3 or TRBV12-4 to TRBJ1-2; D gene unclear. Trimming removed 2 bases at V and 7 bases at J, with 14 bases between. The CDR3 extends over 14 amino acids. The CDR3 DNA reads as TGTGCCAGCAGTTTATCGCGCCCTGGGCCTGGCTACACCTTC. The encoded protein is CASSLSRPGPGYTF.

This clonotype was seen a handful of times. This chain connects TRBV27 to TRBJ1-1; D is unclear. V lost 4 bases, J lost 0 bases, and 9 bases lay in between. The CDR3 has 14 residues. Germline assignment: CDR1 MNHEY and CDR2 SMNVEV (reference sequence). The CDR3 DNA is TGTGCCAGCAGTTGGGGTAACATGAACACTGAAGCTTTCTTT. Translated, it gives CASSWGNMNTEAFF.

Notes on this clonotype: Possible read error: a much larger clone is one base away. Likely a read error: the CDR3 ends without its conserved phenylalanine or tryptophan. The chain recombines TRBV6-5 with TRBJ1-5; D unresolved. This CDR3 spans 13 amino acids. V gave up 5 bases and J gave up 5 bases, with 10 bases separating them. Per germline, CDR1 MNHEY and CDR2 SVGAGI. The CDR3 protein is CASSPNPDQPQHL. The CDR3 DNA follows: TGTGCCAGCAGTCCAAACCCCGATCAGCCCCAGCATTTG.

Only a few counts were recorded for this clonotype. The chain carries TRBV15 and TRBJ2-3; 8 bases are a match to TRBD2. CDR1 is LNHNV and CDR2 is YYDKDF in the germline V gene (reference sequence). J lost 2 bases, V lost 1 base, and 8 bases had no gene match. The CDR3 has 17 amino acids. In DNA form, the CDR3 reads TGTGCCACCAGCAGAGTACGGGGGGGACGTCCCACAGATACGCAGTATTTT. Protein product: CATSRVRGGRPTDTQYF.

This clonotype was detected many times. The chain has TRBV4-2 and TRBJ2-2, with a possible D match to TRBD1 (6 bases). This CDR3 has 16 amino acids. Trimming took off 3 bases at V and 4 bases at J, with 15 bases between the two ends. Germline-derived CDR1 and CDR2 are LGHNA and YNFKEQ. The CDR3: CASSQTGHGFTGELFF. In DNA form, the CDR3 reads TGTGCCAGCAGCCAGACGGGACACGGATTCACCGGGGAGCTGTTTTTT.

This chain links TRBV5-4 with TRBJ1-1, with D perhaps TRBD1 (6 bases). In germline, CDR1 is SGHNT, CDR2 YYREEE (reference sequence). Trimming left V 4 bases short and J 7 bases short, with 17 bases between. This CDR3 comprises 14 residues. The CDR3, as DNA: TGTGCCAGCAGCCCGGGACTGGGGGGCGGTGAAGCTTTCTTT. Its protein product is CASSPGLGGGEAFF.

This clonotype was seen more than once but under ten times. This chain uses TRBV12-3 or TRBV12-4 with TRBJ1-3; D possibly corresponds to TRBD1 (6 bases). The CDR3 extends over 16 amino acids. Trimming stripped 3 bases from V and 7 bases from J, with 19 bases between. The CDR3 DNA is TGTGCCAGCAGTTTTTTGGAGGGGGGAGTGAGGAACACCATATATTTT. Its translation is CASSFLEGGVRNTIYF.

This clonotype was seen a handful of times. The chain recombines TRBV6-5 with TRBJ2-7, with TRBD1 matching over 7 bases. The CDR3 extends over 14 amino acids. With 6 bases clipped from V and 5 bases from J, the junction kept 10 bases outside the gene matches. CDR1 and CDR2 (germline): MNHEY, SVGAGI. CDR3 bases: TGTGCCAGCAGCCACAGGGGTGCAGGGGACGAGCAGTACGTC. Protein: CASSHRGAGDEQYV.

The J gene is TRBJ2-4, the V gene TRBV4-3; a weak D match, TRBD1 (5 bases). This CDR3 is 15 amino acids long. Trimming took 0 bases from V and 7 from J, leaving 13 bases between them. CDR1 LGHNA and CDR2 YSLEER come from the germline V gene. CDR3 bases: TGCGCCAGCAGCCAAGAGTGGGGCTTTGGGAACATTCAGTACTTC. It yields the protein CASSQEWGFGNIQYF.

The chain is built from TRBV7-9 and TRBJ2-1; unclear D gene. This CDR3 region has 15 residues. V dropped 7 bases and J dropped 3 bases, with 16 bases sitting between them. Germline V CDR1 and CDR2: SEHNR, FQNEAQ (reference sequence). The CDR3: CASTQRLSGYNEQFF. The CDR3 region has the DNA TGTGCCAGCACCCAACGGCTTAGTGGCTACAATGAGCAGTTCTTC.

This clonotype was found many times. CDR3 loop: CASSYRQMLWSNQPQHF. Written as DNA, the CDR3 is TGTGCCAGCAGCTACAGACAGATGTTATGGAGCAATCAGCCCCAGCATTTT. This sequence joins TRBV7-3 and TRBJ1-5, with D maybe TRBD1 (5 bases). CDR3 size: 17 residues. Germline CDR1 is SGHTA and CDR2 is FQGTGA. The ends were cut back, 4 bases at V and 1 base at J, with 17 bases in the middle.

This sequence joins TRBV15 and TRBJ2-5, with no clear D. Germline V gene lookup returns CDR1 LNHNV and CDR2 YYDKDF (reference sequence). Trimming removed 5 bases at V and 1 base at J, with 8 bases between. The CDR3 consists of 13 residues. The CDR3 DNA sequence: TGTGCCACCAGCGGGGATCCCCAAGAGACCCAGTACTTC. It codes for CATSGDPQETQYF.

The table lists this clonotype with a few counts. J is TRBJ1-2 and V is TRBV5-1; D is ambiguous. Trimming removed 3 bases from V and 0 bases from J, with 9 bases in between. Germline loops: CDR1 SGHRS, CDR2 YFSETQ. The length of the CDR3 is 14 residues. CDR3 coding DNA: TGCGCCAGCAGCTCCCGGACGGCTAACTATGGCTACACCTTC. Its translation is CASSSRTANYGYTF.

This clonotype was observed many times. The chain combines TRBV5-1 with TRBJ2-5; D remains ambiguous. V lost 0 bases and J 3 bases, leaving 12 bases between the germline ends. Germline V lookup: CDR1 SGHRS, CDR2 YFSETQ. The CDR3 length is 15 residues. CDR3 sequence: CASSLGARQKETQYF. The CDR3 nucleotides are TGCGCCAGCAGCTTGGGCGCCAGGCAAAAAGAGACCCAGTACTTC.

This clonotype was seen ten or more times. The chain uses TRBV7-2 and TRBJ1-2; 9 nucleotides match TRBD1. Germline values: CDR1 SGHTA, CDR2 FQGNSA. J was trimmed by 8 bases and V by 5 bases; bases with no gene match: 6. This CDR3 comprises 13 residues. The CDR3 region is CASSRGQGQGYTF. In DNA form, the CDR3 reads TGTGCCAGCAGCCGGGGACAGGGTCAGGGCTACACCTTC. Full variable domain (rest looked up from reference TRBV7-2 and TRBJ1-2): GAGVSQSPSNKVTEKGKDVELRCDPISGHTALYWYRQSLGQGLEFLIYFQGNSAPDKSGLPSDRFSAERTGGSVSTLTIQRTQQEDSAVYLCASSRGQGQGYTFGSGTRLTVV.

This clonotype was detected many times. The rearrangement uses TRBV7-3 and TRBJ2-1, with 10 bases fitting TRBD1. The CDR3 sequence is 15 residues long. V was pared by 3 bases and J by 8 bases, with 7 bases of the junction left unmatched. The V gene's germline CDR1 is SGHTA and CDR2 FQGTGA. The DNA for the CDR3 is TGTGCCAGCAGCTTGACAGGGGGCCCCACAGATGAGCAGTTCTTC. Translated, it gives CASSLTGGPTDEQFF. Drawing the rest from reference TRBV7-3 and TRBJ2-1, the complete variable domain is GAGVSQTPSNKVTEKGKYVELRCDPISGHTALYWYRQSLGQGPEFLIYFQGTGAADDSGLPNDRFFAVRPEGSVSTLKIQRTERGDSAVYLCASSLTGGPTDEQFFGPGTRLTVL.